This is a list of T cell receptor beta chains from one sample in a study of Ad26.COV2.S vaccination and SARS-CoV-2 variants. Assay used: immunoSEQ multiplex PCR; TCRdb lists only in-frame clones, some missing. Among a few hundred thousand clones, more than 70% were seen once, and the ten largest hold over 2.5%. Here the sequenced sample was peripheral blood, taken in a trial of Ad26.COV2.S vaccine versus placebo. Receptors were obtained from a person aged 18 to 65 who received the Ad26.COV2.S COVID-19 vaccine or a placebo. Each CDR3 is given with its conserved first and last residue.

J gene,V gene,CDR3 protein
TRBJ2-4,TRBV18,CASSGDQGQKNIQYF
TRBJ1-5,TRBV6-6,CASSYSRGRDNQPQHF
TRBJ2-7,TRBV11-2,CASSRWGPEVSGSSGEQYF
TRBJ1-3,TRBV13,CASSTLDRRTSGNTIYF
TRBJ2-3,TRBV5-1,CASSSLRGGGDTQYF
TRBJ2-3,TRBV5-1,CASSSGTSTDTQYF
TRBJ1-4,TRBV10-3,CAISESTGDEKLFF
TRBJ1-1,TRBV5-1,CASSWNTNTEAFF
TRBJ2-1,TRBV9,CASSVTGDGYNEQFF
TRBJ1-4,TRBV4-1,CASSQVLEKLFF
TRBJ2-5,TRBV27,CASSFLAGGWGTQYF
TRBJ1-1,TRBV6-5,CASSYYSTEAFF
TRBJ2-7,TRBV5-1,CASSLGGGSSYEQYF
TRBJ1-5,TRBV24-1,CATSNGAVNQPQHF
TRBJ1-6,TRBV6-5,CASRIGTGDSPLHF
TRBJ1-4,TRBV7-2,CASKPTGTNEKLFF
TRBJ2-7,TRBV10-3,CAIRGTSGSIYEQYF
TRBJ1-2,TRBV5-8,CASSLGDLYGYTF
TRBJ2-3,TRBV7-3,CASSLLAGGTDTQYF
TRBJ2-7,TRBV5-6,CASSLALGRYEQYF
TRBJ2-5,TRBV19,CASSRTSPETQYF
TRBJ1-2,TRBV5-6,CASSLYSEWDYGYTF
TRBJ1-3,TRBV6-5,CASSYRGSSGNTIYF
TRBJ1-1,TRBV10-3,CAISASGQDTEAFF
TRBJ1-1,TRBV7-7,CASSLERGTEAFF
TRBJ2-3,TRBV7-8,CASSLGAGGPTDTQYF
TRBJ1-1,TRBV7-9,CASRRSGGATEAFF